This entry lists 11 T cell receptor beta chains sequenced from one sample in a study of radiotherapy plus CTLA-4 blockade in lung cancer. Assay used: immunoSEQ multiplex PCR; TCRdb lists only in-frame clones, some missing. The table lists tens of thousands of clones, approximately 86% of them singletons. The sequences come from peripheral blood, collected from a patient treated with radiotherapy plus ipilimumab. These receptors were obtained from a human donor with non-small cell lung cancer that progressed on radiotherapy plus ipilimumab.

V gene TRBV18 combines with J gene TRBJ1-1, with TRBD1 as a possible D gene (6 bases). The CDR3 runs to 14 residues. V was pared by 5 bases and J by 7 bases, with 17 bases between. Germline V lookup: CDR1 KGHSH, CDR2 LQKENI. The chain's CDR3 is CASSSTTGSNEAFF. CDR3 nucleotides: TGTGCCAGCTCATCGACTACAGGGTCTAATGAAGCTTTCTTT.

The gene calls are TRBV4-2 and TRBJ2-1, with 11 bases that match TRBD2. J was trimmed by 9 bases and V by 0 bases; bases with no gene match: 7. CDR1 is LGHNA and CDR2 is YNFKEQ in the germline V gene. The CDR3 covers 16 residues. The CDR3 region has the DNA TGTGCCAGCAGCCAAGAGCCTAGCGGGGGGATGGGTGAGCAGTTCTTC. Translated, it gives CASSQEPSGGMGEQFF.

The chain couples TRBV10-1 to TRBJ2-7, with TRBD1 identical over 8 bases. Looked up from germline, CDR1 is WNHNN and CDR2 is SYGVQD (reference sequence). Unmatched junction bases numbered 12, after V lost 7 bases and J lost 4 bases. CDR3 length equals 15 residues. The CDR3 coding sequence is TGCGCCAGCAAAGCGACAGGGGAGAAGGGATACGAGCAGTACTTC. This codes for CASKATGEKGYEQYF.

The chain couples TRBV9 to TRBJ2-1; the match to TRBD2 covers 11 bases. Germline V gene sequence: CDR1 SGDLS, CDR2 YYNGEE. Germline trimming cut 6 bases from V and 6 bases from J; bases unmatched to any gene: 2. The CDR3 contains 13 residues. The chain's CDR3 is CASNSGGVNEQFF. For the CDR3, the DNA is TGTGCCAGCAATAGCGGGGGGGTCAATGAGCAGTTCTTC. The whole variable domain, remainder taken from reference TRBV9 and TRBJ2-1, is DSGVTQTPKHLITATGQRVTLRCSPRSGDLSVYWYQQSLDQGLQFLIQYYNGEERAKGNILERFSAQQFPDLHSELNLSSLELGDSALYFCASNSGGVNEQFFGPGTRLTVL.

This chain links TRBV4-3 with TRBJ2-5, with a possible D match to TRBD1 (6 bases). Deletions cut 1 base from V and 1 base from J, with 10 bases between. The CDR3 has 15 amino acids. CDR1 and CDR2 from the germline V gene are LGHNA and YSLEER. The DNA for the CDR3 is TGCGCCAGCAGCCAAGCCCGGACAGTCCAAGAGACCCAGTACTTC. Protein sequence: CASSQARTVQETQYF.

The CDR3 region has the DNA TGTGCCAGCTCACGGGACAGGGAGGGCAATCAGCCCCAGCATTTT. Its protein is CASSRDREGNQPQHF. This chain connects TRBV18 to TRBJ1-5; 9 nucleotides match TRBD1. The CDR3 runs to 15 residues. The germline V gene encodes CDR1 KGHSH and CDR2 LQKENI. With 4 bases clipped from V and 2 bases from J, the junction kept 3 bases outside the gene matches.

The genes are TRBV6-5 and TRBJ1-5; D uncertain. Germline V gene sequence: CDR1 MNHEY, CDR2 SVGAGI. Trimming pared 0 bases from V and 5 bases from J, leaving 14 bases between. The CDR3 is 16 residues long. The CDR3 nucleotides are TGTGCCAGCAGTTACTCTTTTCTAAGTTTGGATCAGCCCCAGCATTTT. Translated, it gives CASSYSFLSLDQPQHF.

The rearrangement joins TRBV4-3 to TRBJ2-7; D is perhaps TRBD1 (5 bases). The germline V gene has CDR1 LGHNA and CDR2 YSLEER. The V end lost 3 bases, the J end lost 4 bases, and 10 bases lay between the germline ends. This CDR3 contains 13 residues. The CDR3 nucleotides read TGCGCCAGCAGCCAGGGCGCAGGGTACGAGCAGTACTTC. As protein: CASSQGAGYEQYF.

This chain links TRBV5-1 with TRBJ1-4; TRBD1 aligns across 11 bases. This CDR3 is 14 amino acids long. Trimming at V came to 6 bases and at J to 8 bases, leaving 6 bases not matched to a gene. Germline CDR1 SGHRS, CDR2 YFSETQ. The CDR3 loop reads CASNTGTGGEKLFF. The CDR3 bases are TGCGCCAGCAACACCGGGACAGGGGGAGAAAAACTGTTTTTT.

The CDR3 nucleotides are TGTGCCAGCAGCCCCGGGACTAGCCCCAATGAGCAGTTCTTC. Translation: CASSPGTSPNEQFF. The V and J genes are TRBV4-2 and TRBJ2-1; 9 nucleotides line up with TRBD2. The germline gives CDR1 LGHNA, CDR2 YNFKEQ. This CDR3 is built from 14 residues. Losses at the gene ends were 4 bases for V and 6 bases for J; bases not matched to a gene: 4.

The chain links TRBV6-1 to TRBJ2-1; 9 nucleotides line up with TRBD2. Germline-derived CDR1 and CDR2 are MNHNS and SASEGT. The CDR3 sequence is 14 residues long. The ends lost 7 bases at V and 7 bases at J; junction bases unmatched: 8. The chain's CDR3 is CASTAVLAGNEQFF. In DNA form, the CDR3 reads TGTGCCAGCACAGCAGTGCTAGCGGGGAATGAGCAGTTCTTC.